These T cell receptor beta chains were read from a single sample in a study of CD8 T cells in ankylosing spondylitis. TCRdb reanalysed the 5' RACE reads using MiXCR and keeps one entry per CDR3 protein. In the table there are 300,000 to 400,000 distinct CDR3 sequences, roughly 20% of which are singletons. Specimen: blood, either unsorted or a sorted T cell fraction (not recorded which). These receptor sequences come from a male donor with ankylosing spondylitis or in good health (not recorded which). The CDR3 runs from the conserved cysteine through the conserved F or W. The order of the fields is D gene, J gene, V gene, CDR3 protein. The D gene is left open where the match is weak.

TRBD1	TRBJ2-1	TRBV7-9	CAFTPNRGPSYNEQFF
-	TRBJ2-7	TRBV7-8	CASSFLVEQYF
TRBD2	TRBJ2-3	TRBV29-1	CSAAGTSGGSTDTQYF
-	TRBJ1-2	TRBV4-1	CASSPHGESNYGYTF
-	TRBJ2-7	TRBV15	CATSRDQEGISYEQYF
TRBD1	TRBJ2-1	TRBV15	CACRDSNNEQFF
-	TRBJ2-5	TRBV29-1	CSVGTGETQYF
TRBD2	TRBJ2-1	TRBV6-1	CASSPEGLAGASEQFF
-	TRBJ2-7	TRBV11-2	CASSFPYENEQYF
-	TRBJ2-3	TRBV4-1	CASSQTGFPSTDTQYF
TRBD2	TRBJ2-5	TRBV12-3/TRBV12-4	CASRIAGEQETQYF
-	TRBJ2-3	TRBV7-2	CASSPLGTDTQYF
-	TRBJ2-7	TRBV12-3/TRBV12-4	CASSQAGLPGEQYF
-	TRBJ2-2	TRBV5-6	CASSLVGSNTGELFF
-	TRBJ1-1	TRBV10-2	CASSTDTMNTEAFF
-	TRBJ2-5	TRBV9	CASSEFADSGETQYF
-	TRBJ1-4	TRBV12-3/TRBV12-4	CASSLGDGKLFF
-	TRBJ2-3	TRBV12-3/TRBV12-4	CASSFHVGTDTQYF
TRBD2	TRBJ2-3	TRBV7-9	CASSSGTRRGDTQYF
-	TRBJ2-2	TRBV24-1	CATSDFPGGELFF
-	TRBJ2-2	TRBV20-1	CSCLGPGRTGELFF
-	TRBJ2-1	TRBV4-1	CASSPSGGGRADNEQFF
-	TRBJ2-2	TRBV7-3	CASSLNSGATGELFF
-	TRBJ2-2	TRBV27	CASSEGIGELFF
-	TRBJ2-3	TRBV6-1	CASSVDSSTDTQYF
TRBD1	TRBJ2-1	TRBV4-1	CASSQDTGTGGEQFF
-	TRBJ2-1	TRBV29-1	CSAQVDEQFF
TRBD1	TRBJ2-5	TRBV11-2	CASSLAGGPIPNKETQYF
-	TRBJ2-5	TRBV9	CASSVSGVGAQYF
-	TRBJ2-3	TRBV7-6	CASSYLEGDTDTQYF
TRBD2	TRBJ2-5	TRBV29-1	CSVEGVTSGGRLQETQYF
TRBD2	TRBJ2-2	TRBV29-1	CSVESGLAGDLTGELFF
-	TRBJ2-2	TRBV12-3/TRBV12-4	CASNQGISGELFF
-	TRBJ2-7	TRBV9	CASSTGGGLISSEQYF
-	TRBJ1-6	TRBV10-3	CAISESSVRANSPLHF
-	TRBJ1-2	TRBV12-3/TRBV12-4	CASSLAENYGYTF
TRBD2	TRBJ2-4	TRBV2	CASSSEGAGVGLAKNIQYF
-	TRBJ2-2	TRBV7-2	CASRSPTVTGELFF
TRBD1	TRBJ1-1	TRBV6-1	CASSARGQALLNTEAFF
-	TRBJ1-6	TRBV3-1	CASSQEGQRGNSPLHF
TRBD2	TRBJ2-5	TRBV28	CASSRPGGGETQYF
-	TRBJ1-4	TRBV9	CASSVELGAHEKLFF
-	TRBJ2-2	TRBV2	CASSEGLRAVTGELFF
-	TRBJ2-7	TRBV24-1	CATSDSNRRYEQYF
TRBD2	TRBJ2-3	TRBV12-3/TRBV12-4	CASSFGIEDGSGNTQYF
-	TRBJ1-2	TRBV5-6	CASSPRRTPYGYTF
-	TRBJ2-7	TRBV10-3	CASGMDEQYF
TRBD2	TRBJ2-1	TRBV11-1	CASSSPRSSGVGPDNEKFF
-	TRBJ2-1	TRBV5-5	CASSAGRSSYNEQFF
TRBD1	TRBJ2-5	TRBV25-1	CASSEGGTGQMYQETQYF
TRBD1	TRBJ2-1	TRBV7-9	CASSFDRESPDEQFF
-	TRBJ2-7	TRBV30	CAWGGTAPYEQYF
-	TRBJ1-1	TRBV3-1	CASSHGLGDTEAFF
-	TRBJ2-7	TRBV4-1	CASSQVEGTQRYEQYF
TRBD1	TRBJ1-2	TRBV20-1	CSARSRQGINYGYTF